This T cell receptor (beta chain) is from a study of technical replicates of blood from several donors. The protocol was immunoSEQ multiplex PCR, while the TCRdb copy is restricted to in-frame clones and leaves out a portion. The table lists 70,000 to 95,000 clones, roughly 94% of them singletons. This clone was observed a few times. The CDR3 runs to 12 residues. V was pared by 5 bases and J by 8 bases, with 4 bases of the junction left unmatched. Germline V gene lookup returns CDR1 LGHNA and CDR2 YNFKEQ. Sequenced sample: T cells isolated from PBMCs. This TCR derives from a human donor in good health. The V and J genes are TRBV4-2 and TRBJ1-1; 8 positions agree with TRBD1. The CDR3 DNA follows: TGTGCCAGCAGCTCTGGACAGGGAGAAGCTTTCTTT. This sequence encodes CASSSGQGEAFF.